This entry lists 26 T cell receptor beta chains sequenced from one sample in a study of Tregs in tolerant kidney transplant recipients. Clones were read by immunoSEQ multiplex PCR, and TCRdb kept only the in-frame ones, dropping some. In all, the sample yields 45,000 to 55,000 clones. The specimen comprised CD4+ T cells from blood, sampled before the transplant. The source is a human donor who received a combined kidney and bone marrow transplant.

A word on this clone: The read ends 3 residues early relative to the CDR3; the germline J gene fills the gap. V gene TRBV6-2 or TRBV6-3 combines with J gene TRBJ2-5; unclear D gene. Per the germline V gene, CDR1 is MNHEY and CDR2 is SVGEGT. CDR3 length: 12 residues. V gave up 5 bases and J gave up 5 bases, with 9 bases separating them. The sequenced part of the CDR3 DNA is TGTGCCAGCAGTCCCAACGGGGAGACC. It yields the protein CASSPNGET. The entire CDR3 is CASSPNGETQYF.

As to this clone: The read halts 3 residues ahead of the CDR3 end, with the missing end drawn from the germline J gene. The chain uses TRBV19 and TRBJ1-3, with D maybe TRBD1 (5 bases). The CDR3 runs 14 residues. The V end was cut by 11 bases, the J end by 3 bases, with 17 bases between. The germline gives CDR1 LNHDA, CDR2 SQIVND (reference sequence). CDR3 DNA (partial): TGTGCCTCGGGCGGGGCTGGAAGTGGAAACACC. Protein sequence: CASGGAGSGNT. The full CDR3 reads CASGGAGSGNTIYF.

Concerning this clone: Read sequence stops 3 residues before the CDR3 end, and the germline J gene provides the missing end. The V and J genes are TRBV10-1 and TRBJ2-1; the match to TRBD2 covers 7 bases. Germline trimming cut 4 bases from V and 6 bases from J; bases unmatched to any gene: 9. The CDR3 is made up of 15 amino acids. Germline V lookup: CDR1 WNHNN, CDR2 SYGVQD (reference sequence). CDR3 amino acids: CASSAVGTTTNEQFF. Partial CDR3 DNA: TGCGCCAGCAGTGCGGTTGGGACTACGACCAATGAG.

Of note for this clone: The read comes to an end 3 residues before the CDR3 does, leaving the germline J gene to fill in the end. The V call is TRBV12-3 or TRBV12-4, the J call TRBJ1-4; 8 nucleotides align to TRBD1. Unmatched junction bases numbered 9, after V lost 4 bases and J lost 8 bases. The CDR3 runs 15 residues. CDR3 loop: CASSSPGQGKEKLFF. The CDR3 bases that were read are TGTGCCAGCAGTTCCCCCGGACAGGGAAAAGAAAAA.

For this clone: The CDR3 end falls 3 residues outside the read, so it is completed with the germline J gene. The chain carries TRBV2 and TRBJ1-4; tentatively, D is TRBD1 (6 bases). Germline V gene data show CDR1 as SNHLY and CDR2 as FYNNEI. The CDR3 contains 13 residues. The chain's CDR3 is CASSESTGGKLFF. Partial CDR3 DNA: TGTGCCAGCAGTGAAAGTACGGGGGGCAAA.

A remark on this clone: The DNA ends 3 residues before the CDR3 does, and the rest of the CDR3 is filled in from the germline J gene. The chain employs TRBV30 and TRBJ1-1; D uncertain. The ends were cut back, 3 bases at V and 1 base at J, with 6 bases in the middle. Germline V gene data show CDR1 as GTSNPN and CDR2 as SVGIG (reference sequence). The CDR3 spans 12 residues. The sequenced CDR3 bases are TGTGCCTGGAGAAAAGGGAACACTGAA. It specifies CAWRKGNTE. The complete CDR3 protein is CAWRKGNTEAFF. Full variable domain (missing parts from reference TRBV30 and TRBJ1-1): SQTIHQWPATLVQPVGSPLSLECTVEGTSNPNLYWYRQAAGRGLQLLFYSVGIGQISSEVPQNLSASRPQDRQFILSSKKLLLSDSGFYLCAWRKGNTEAFFGQGTRLTVV.

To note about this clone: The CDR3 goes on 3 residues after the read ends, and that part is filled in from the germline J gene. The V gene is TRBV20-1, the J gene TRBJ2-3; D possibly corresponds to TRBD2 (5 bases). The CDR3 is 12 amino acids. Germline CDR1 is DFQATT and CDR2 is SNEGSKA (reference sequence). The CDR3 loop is CGSQRSTDTQYF. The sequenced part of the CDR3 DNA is TGCGGAAGTCAGCGGAGCACAGATACG.

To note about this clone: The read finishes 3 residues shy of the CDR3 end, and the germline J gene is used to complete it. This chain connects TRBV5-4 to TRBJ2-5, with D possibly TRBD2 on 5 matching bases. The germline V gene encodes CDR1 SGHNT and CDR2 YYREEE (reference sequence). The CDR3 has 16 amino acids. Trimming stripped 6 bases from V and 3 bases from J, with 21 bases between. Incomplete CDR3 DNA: TGTGCCAGCAACACCCTAGGCGGGCCCTCCAAAGAGACC. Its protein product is CASNTLGGPSKET. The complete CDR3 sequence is CASNTLGGPSKETQYF.

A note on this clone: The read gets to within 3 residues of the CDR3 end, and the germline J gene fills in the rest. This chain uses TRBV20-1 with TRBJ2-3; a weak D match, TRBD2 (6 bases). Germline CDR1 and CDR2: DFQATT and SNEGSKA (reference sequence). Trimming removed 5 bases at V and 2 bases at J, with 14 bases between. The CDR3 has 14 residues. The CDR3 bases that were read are TGCAGTGCTTATCTAGCGCGGATCACAGATACG. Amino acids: CSAYLARITDT. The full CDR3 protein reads CSAYLARITDTQYF.

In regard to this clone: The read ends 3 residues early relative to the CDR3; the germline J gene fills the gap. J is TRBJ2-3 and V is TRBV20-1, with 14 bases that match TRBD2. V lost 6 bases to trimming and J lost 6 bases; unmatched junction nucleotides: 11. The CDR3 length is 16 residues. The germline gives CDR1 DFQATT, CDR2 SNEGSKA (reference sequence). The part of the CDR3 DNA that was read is TGCAGTGCAACCGGGACTAGCGGGGGCGCCGCGGATACG. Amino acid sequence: CSATGTSGGAADT. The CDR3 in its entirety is CSATGTSGGAADTQYF.

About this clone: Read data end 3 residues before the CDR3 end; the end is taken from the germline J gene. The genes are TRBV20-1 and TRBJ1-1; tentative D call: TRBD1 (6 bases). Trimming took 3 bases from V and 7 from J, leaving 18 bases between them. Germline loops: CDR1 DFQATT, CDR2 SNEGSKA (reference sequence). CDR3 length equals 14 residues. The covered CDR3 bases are TGCAGTGCTAGGAACAGGGTTGGGTTTAATGAA. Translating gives CSARNRVGFNE. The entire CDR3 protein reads CSARNRVGFNEAFF.

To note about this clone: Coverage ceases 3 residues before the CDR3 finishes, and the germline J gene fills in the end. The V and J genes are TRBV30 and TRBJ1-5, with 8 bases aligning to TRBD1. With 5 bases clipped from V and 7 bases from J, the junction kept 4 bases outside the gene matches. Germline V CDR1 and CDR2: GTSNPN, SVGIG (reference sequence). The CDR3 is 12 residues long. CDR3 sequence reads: CAWDRGEQPQHF. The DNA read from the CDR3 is TGTGCCTGGGACAGGGGAGAGCAGCCC.

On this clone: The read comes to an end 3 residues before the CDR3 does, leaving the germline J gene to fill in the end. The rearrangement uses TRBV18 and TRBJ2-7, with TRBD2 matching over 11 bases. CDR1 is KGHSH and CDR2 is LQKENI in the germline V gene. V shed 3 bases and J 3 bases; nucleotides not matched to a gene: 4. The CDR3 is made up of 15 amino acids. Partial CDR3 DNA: TGTGCCAGCTCACCCGGGACTAGCGGATACTACGAG. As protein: CASSPGTSGYYE. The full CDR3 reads CASSPGTSGYYEQYF.

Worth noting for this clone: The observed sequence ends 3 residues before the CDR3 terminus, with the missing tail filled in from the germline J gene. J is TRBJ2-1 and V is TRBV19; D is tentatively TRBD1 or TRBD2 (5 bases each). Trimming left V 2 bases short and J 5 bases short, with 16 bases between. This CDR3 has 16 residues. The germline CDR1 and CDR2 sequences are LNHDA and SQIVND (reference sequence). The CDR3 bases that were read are TGTGCCAGTAGTATAAAGGGGTCAGGGAGCGACAATGAG. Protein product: CASSIKGSGSDNE. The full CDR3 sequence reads CASSIKGSGSDNEQFF.

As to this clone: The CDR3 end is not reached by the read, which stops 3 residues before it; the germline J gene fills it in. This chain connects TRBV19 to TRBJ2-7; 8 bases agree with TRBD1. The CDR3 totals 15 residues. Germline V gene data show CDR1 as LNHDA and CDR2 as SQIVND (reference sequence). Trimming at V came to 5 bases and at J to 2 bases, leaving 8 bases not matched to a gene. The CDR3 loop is CASSRTGTGTYEQYF. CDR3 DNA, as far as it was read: TGTGCCAGTAGTCGCACCGGGACAGGAACCTACGAG.

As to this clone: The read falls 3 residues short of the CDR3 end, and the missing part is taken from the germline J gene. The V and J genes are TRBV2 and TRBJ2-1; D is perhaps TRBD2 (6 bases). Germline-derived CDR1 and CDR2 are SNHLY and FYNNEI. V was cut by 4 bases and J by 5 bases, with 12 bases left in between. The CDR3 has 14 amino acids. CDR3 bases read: TGTGCCAGCAGTGTGCGGGATGGTAACAATGAG. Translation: CASSVRDGNNE. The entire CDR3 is CASSVRDGNNEQFF. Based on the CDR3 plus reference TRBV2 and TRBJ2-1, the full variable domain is EPEVTQTPSHQVTQMGQEVILRCVPISNHLYFYWYRQILGQKVEFLVSFYNNEISEKSEIFDDQFSVERPDGSNFTLKIRSTKLEDSAMYFCASSVRDGNNEQFFGPGTRLTVL.

The CDR3 reads CASSLVVGGSQPQHF. The sequenced part of the CDR3 DNA is TGTGCCAGCAGCTTGGTCGTCGGGGGAAGTCAGCCC. The chain recombines TRBV5-5 with TRBJ1-5, with TRBD1 as a possible D gene (5 bases). The CDR3 end is not reached by the read, which stops 3 residues before it; the germline J gene fills it in. The V end lost 0 bases, the J end lost 6 bases, and 13 bases lay between the germline ends. CDR3 length equals 15 residues. Germline V gives CDR1 SGHKS, CDR2 YYEKEE (reference sequence).

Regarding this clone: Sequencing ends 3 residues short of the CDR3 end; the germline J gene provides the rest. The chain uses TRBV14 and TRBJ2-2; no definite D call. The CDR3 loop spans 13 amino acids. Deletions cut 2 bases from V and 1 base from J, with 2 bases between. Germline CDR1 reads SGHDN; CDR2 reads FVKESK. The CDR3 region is CASSQQNTGELFF. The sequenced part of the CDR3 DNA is TGTGCCAGCAGCCAACAGAACACCGGGGAG. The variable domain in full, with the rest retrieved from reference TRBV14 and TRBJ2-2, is EAGVTQFPSHSVIEKGQTVTLRCDPISGHDNLYWYRRVMGKEIKFLLHFVKESKQDESGMPNNRFLAERTGGTYSTLKVQPAELEDSGVYFCASSQQNTGELFFGEGSRLTVL.

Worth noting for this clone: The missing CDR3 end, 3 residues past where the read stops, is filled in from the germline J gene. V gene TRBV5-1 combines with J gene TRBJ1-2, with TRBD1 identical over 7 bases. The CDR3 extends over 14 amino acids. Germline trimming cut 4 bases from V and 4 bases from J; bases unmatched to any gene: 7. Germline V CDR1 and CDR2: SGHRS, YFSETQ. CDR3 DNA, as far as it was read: TGCGCCAGCAGCGGACAGGCCGAAACCTATGGC. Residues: CASSGQAETYG. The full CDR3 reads CASSGQAETYGYTF.

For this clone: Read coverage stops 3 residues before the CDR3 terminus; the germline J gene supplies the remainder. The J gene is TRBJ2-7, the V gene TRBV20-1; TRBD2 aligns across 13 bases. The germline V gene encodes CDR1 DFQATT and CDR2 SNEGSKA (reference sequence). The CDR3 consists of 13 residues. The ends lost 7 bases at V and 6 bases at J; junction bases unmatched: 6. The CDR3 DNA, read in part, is TGCAGTGTACCGACTAGCGGGGGGTTCGAG. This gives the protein CSVPTSGGFE. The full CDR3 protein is CSVPTSGGFEQYF.

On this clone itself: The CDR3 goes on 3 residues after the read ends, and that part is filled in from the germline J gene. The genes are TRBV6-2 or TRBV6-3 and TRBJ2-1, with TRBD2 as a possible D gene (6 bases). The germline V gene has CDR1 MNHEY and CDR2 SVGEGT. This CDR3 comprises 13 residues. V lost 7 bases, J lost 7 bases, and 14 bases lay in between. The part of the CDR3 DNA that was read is TGTGCCAGCACGCCTACGGGACTTAATGAG. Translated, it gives CASTPTGLNE. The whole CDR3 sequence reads CASTPTGLNEQFF.

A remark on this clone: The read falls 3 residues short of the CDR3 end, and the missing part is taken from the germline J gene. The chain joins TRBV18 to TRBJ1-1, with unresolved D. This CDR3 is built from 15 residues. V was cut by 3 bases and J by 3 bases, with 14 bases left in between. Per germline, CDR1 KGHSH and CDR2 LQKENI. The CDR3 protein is CASSPRPMGDTEAFF. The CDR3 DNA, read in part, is TGTGCCAGCTCACCCCGGCCTATGGGCGACACTGAA.

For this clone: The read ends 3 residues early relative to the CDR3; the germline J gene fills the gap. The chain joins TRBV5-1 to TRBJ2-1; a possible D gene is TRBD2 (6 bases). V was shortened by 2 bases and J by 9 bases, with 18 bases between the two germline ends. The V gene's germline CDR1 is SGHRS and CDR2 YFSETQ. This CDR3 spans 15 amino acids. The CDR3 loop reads CASSLRGLTEFEQFF. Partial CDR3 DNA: TGCGCCAGCAGCTTAAGGGGACTCACTGAGTTTGAG.

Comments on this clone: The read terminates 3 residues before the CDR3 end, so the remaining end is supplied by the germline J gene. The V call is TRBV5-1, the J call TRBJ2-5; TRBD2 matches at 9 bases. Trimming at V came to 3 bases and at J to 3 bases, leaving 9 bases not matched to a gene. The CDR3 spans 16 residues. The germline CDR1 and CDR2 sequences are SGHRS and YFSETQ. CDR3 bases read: TGCGCCAGCAGCTCCGTGGCGGGAGGGAGGGAAGAGACC. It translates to CASSSVAGGREET. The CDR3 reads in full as CASSSVAGGREETQYF.

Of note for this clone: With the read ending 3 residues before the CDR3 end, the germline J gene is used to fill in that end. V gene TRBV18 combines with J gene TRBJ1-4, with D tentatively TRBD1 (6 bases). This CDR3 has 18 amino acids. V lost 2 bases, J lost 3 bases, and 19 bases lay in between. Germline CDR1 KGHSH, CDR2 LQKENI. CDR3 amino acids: CASSPWEPGAIANEKLFF. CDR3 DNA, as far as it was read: TGTGCCAGCTCACCATGGGAGCCAGGGGCGATAGCTAATGAAAAA.

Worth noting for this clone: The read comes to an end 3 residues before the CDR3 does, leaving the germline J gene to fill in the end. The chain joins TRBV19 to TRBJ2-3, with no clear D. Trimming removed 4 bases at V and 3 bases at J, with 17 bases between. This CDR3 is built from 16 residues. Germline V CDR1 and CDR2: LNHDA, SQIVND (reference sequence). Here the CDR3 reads CASSNFKAGRTDTQYF. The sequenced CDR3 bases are TGTGCCAGTAGTAATTTTAAGGCTGGCCGTACAGATACG.